Each of the 10 T cell receptor beta chains below was sequenced from the same sample in a study of blood T cell repertoires in COVID-19 (dated by TCRdb to 2018 to 2021). The library was generated by the immunoSEQ multiplex PCR assay. In TCRdb, the immuneACCESS table is reduced to in-frame sequences with V and J assigned. These tables do not hold every clone; where another copy was compared, an unresolved V gene accounts for under half, and the others remain unexplained. The sample table contains fewer than 200,000 clones; only one count was recorded for less than 90% of them. The top ten clonotypes cover under 4.5% of the sample. The material sequenced was PBMCs or T cells enriched from blood (not recorded which). Receptors originate from a woman between 50 and 59 years old who had recovered from COVID-19.

This chain connects TRBV5-1 to TRBJ1-4; no clear D. V gave up 3 bases and J gave up 3 bases, with 15 bases separating them. The CDR3 has 16 residues. Germline V lookup: CDR1 SGHRS, CDR2 YFSETQ. CDR3 in amino acids: CASSYGAVSANEKLFF. CDR3 in DNA: TGCGCCAGCAGCTACGGTGCTGTATCGGCTAATGAAAAACTGTTTTTT.

This clone came up once. The V call is TRBV28, the J call TRBJ1-1; D call uncertain. The CDR3 covers 14 residues. With 4 bases removed from V and 1 base from J, the gap between germline ends came to 10 bases. Germline V lookup: CDR1 MDHEN, CDR2 SYDVKM. This CDR3 is CASSSPGGNTEAFF. CDR3 DNA sequence: TGTGCCAGCAGTTCCCCCGGCGGGAACACTGAAGCTTTCTTT.

CDR3 coding DNA: TGTGCCAGCAATGACAGACACCATAATTCACCCCTCCACTTT. Amino acid sequence: CASNDRHHNSPLHF. The chain is built from TRBV21-1 and TRBJ1-6; the D call in the table, TRBD1, was not verified against the DNA. TRBV21-1 is labeled a pseudogene. The CDR3 contains 14 residues.

V and J are TRBV5-1 and TRBJ1-3, with 9 bases fitting TRBD1. CDR3 length: 17 residues. Per germline, CDR1 SGHRS and CDR2 YFSETQ. The V segment lost 2 bases and the J segment 3 bases; nucleotides outside the gene matches: 9. The DNA for the CDR3 is TGCGCCAGCAGCTTAAATCCTACAGGGGGCTATGGAAACACCATATATTTT. Amino acids: CASSLNPTGGYGNTIYF.

This clone was found once. The chain carries TRBV6-5 and TRBJ2-3, with a tentative D call TRBD1 (6 bases). Germline V gene lookup returns CDR1 MNHEY and CDR2 SVGAGI. The germline V and J ends were trimmed by 2 bases and 2 bases, with 8 bases remaining between them. The CDR3 is 14 amino acids. The CDR3 region has the DNA TGTGCCAGCAGTTACAGGGACACCACAGATACGCAGTATTTT. This codes for CASSYRDTTDTQYF.

The chain couples TRBV7-2 to TRBJ2-5; 8 bases map to TRBD1. The CDR3 sequence is 14 residues long. The germline gives CDR1 SGHTA, CDR2 FQGNSA. J gave up 1 base and V 2 bases, and 0 bases lay outside the gene matches. In DNA, the CDR3 is TGTGCCAGCAGCTTAACAGGGGGCCAAGAGACCCAGTACTTC. It translates to CASSLTGGQETQYF.

The chain recombines TRBV1 with TRBJ1-2. TRBV1 is a known pseudogene. The CDR3 is made up of 15 amino acids. CDR3 nucleotides: TGCACCAGCAGCCAAGGTCTTCCTACCCTGAGGGGCTACACCTTC. Translation gives CTSSQGLPTLRGYTF.

The chain has TRBV7-2 and TRBJ1-3; no definite D call. V was cut by 4 bases and J by 1 base, with 8 bases left in between. Per the germline V gene, CDR1 is SGHTA and CDR2 is FQGNSA. The CDR3 runs 14 residues. CDR3 bases: TGTGCCAGCAGCTCAGTCGGGTCTGGAAACACCATATATTTT. This codes for CASSSVGSGNTIYF.

The chain recombines TRBV2 with TRBJ2-7; 7 bases align to TRBD1. The CDR3 sequence is 16 residues long. CDR1 and CDR2 (germline): SNHLY, FYNNEI. Trimming took 6 bases from V and 3 from J; bases not matched to a gene: 14. CDR3 sequence: CASSEGTVELYYEQYV. CDR3 nucleotide sequence: TGTGCCAGCAGCGAGGGGACAGTTGAACTTTACTACGAGCAGTACGTC.

The chain employs TRBV11-3 and TRBJ2-5, with D perhaps TRBD2 (5 bases). The V gene's germline CDR1 is SGHNT and CDR2 YENEEA. V lost 6 bases and J 5 bases, leaving 22 bases between the germline ends. The CDR3 covers 16 residues. CDR3 amino acids: CASSHGRPEAMETQYF. In DNA form, the CDR3 reads TGTGCCAGCAGTCACGGACGTCCGGAGGCTATGGAGACCCAGTACTTC.